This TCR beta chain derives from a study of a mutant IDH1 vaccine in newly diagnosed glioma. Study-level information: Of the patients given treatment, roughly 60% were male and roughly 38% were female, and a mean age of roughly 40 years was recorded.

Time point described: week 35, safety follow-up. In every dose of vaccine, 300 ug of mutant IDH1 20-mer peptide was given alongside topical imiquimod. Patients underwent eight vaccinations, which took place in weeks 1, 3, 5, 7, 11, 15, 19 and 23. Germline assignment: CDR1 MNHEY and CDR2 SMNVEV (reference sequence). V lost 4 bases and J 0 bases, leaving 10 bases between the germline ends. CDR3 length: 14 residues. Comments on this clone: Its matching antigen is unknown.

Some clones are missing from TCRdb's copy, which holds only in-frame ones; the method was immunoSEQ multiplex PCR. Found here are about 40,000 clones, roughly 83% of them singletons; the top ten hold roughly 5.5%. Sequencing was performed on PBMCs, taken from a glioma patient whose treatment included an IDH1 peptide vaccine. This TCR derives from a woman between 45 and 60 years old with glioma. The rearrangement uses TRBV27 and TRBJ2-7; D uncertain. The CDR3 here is CASSSGRVSYEQYF. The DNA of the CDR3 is TGTGCCAGCAGTTCCGGTCGGGTCTCCTACGAGCAGTACTTC.